One TCR beta chain is described in this entry. Its antigen remains unknown. This record comes from a study of cytomegalovirus exposure and HLA in healthy donors. Study results and limitations: TCR beta V- and J-gene trimming, according to a later analysis, was linked to a missense DCLRE1C variant. Clonal expansion, a later analysis showed, was greater in HLA-associated TCR beta chains than in equally common others. Under in vitro conditions, three CMV-associated chains were confirmed as specific for CMV antigens.

The primer mix had 60 Vbeta and 13 Jbeta primers. As processed by the authors: An analysis that came later counted tens of millions of unique TCR beta chains, approximately 10 million shared. Measured with immunoSEQ multiplex PCR; TCRdb has only the in-frame clones, and not every one. V and J calls and clone size come straight from that table; D and trimming were deduced from the DNA. The repertoire holds some 130,000 clones, with around 77% as singletons. The sequence was obtained from a man aged 25-45 years in good health and CMV-seronegative. The source material was PBMCs.

CDR3 amino acids: CASSLAAGSASYEQYF. As DNA, the CDR3 is TGCGCCAGCAGCTTGGCCGCAGGGTCAGCCTCCTACGAGCAGTACTTC. The chain joins TRBV5-1 to TRBJ2-7; tentative D call: TRBD1 (5 bases). CDR3 size: 16 residues. V lost 0 bases and J lost 0, with 13 bases in between. Per germline, CDR1 SGHRS and CDR2 YFSETQ.